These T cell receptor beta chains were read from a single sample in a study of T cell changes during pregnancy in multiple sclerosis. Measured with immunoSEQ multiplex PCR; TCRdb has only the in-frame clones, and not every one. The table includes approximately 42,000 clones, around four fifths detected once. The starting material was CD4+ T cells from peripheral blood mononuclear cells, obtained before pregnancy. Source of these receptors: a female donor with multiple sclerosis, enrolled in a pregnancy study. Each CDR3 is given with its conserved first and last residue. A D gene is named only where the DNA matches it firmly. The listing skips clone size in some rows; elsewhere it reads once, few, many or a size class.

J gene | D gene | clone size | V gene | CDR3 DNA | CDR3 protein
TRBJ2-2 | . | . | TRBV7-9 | TGTGCCAGCAGCTTGGCCGGGAATCCCGGGGAGCTGTTTTTT | CASSLAGNPGELFF
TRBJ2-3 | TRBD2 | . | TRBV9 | TGTGCCAGCAGCGTCGAACTAGCGGGAAGCACAGATACGCAGTATTTT | CASSVELAGSTDTQYF
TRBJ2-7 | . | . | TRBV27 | TGTGCCAGCAGTCCGCAGGGGAACGAGCAGTACTTC | CASSPQGNEQYF
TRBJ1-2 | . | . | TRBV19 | TGTGCCAGTAGTCCAGAAGACAGGATCTATGGCTACACCTTC | CASSPEDRIYGYTF
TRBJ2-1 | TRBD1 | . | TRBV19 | TGTGCCAGTAGCCGCACAGGGGGACTCAACAATGAGCAGTTCTTC | CASSRTGGLNNEQFF
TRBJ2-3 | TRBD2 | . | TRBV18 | TGTGCCAGCTCATCGGGGACTAGCGGGGCAGTAGATACGCAGTATTTT | CASSSGTSGAVDTQYF
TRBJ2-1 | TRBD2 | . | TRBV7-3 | TGTGCCAGCAGTGACACTAGCGGGGGATTATACAATGAGCAGTTCTTC | CASSDTSGGLYNEQFF
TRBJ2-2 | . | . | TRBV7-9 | TGTGCCAGCAGCCCCCGAGGGCCGACGAACACCGGGGAGCTGTTTTTT | CASSPRGPTNTGELFF
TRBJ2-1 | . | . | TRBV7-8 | TGTGCCAGCAGCCGGGGACTTAACCCCGCCAATGAGCAGTTCTTC | CASSRGLNPANEQFF
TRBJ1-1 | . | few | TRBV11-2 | TGTGCCAGCACCATCCGGGGAGGGTCGTACACTGAAGCTTTCTTT | CASTIRGGSYTEAFF
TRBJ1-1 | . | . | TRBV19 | TGTGCCAGTCTTGACAGGAGCACTGAAGCTTTCTTT | CASLDRSTEAFF
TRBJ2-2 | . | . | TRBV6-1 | TGTGCCAGCAGTGAAGGTTTCCCAGGGGACACGAACACCGGGGAGCTGTTTTTT | CASSEGFPGDTNTGELFF
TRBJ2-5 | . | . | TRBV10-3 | TGTGCCATCAGTGACAACTCCCCCCAGTACTTC | CAISDNSPQYF
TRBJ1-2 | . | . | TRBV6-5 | TGTGCCAGCAGTTCAGCAGGGGACGGAGGCTACACCTTC | CASSSAGDGGYTF
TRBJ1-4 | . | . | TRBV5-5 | TGTGCCAGCAGCTCCTCCTTGTGGGCAGTCAATGAAAAACTGTTTTTT | CASSSSLWAVNEKLFF
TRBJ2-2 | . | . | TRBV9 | TGTGCCAGCAGCCCCAGGACGGGGGTTTTAGGCGGGGAGCTGTTTTTT | CASSPRTGVLGGELFF
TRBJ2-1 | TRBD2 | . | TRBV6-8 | TGTGCCAGCAGTCCCTCAGACAGCGGGATACACAATGAGCAGTTCTTC | CASSPSDSGIHNEQFF
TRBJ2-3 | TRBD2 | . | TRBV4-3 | TGCGCCAGCAGCCTTGGATCGGGCCGGGGGGGCACAGATACGCAGTATTTT | CASSLGSGRGGTDTQYF
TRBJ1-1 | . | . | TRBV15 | TGTGCCACCAGCAGAGATAAGGGGCTTGAGACTGAAGCTTTCTTT | CATSRDKGLETEAFF
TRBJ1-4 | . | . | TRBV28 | TGTGCCAGCACTGACCCTAACGAGAGGGAAAAACTGTTTTTT | CASTDPNEREKLFF
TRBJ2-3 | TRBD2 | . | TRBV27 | TGTGCCAGCAGTTTTAGCGGGAGTCCAGATACGCAGTATTTT | CASSFSGSPDTQYF
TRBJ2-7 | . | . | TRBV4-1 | TGCGCCAGCAGCCAAGATCTAGACTCCTACGAGCAGTACTTC | CASSQDLDSYEQYF
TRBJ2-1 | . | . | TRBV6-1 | TGTGCCAGCAGTGTGGGGGGAGAGCAGTTCTTC | CASSVGGEQFF
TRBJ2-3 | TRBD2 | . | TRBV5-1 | TGCGCCAGCAGCTTGGAGCGGGACACAGATACGCAGTATTTT | CASSLERDTDTQYF
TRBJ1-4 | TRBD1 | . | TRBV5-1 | TGCGCCAGCAGCCCCAACACCGGGACAGGGCTGAACAAACTGTTTTTT | CASSPNTGTGLNKLFF
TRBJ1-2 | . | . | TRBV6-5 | TGTGCCAGCACCACTGCGGGGAACCTATATGGCTACACCTTC | CASTTAGNLYGYTF
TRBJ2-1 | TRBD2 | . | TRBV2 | TGTGCCAGCAGTGGGACTAGCGGCCGTTACAATGAGCAGTTCTTC | CASSGTSGRYNEQFF
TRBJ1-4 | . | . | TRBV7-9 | TGTGCCAGCATAAAACCCCCCGCGATGGGCACTAATGAAAAACTGTTTTTT | CASIKPPAMGTNEKLFF
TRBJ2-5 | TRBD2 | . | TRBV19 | TGTGCCAGTAAAGATTTGGGGGAGGGAGAGACCCAGTACTTC | CASKDLGEGETQYF
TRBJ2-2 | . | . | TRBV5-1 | TGCGCCAGCAGCTCGGATATAGGGGCGAACACCGGGGAGCTGTTTTTT | CASSSDIGANTGELFF
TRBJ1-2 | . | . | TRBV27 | TGTGCCAGCAGTTTAAAGAGGTATTACTATGGCTACACCTTC | CASSLKRYYYGYTF
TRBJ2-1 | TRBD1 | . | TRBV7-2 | TGTGCCAGCAGCCCCGGACAGGGGGCGCACAATGAGCAGTTCTTC | CASSPGQGAHNEQFF
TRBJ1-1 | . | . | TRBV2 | TGTGCCAGCCCCAAGGTGGGAGCCCCAGCCGTTGAAGCTTTCTTT | CASPKVGAPAVEAFF
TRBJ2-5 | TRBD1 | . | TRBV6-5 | TGTGCCAGCAGTCGAGACAGGGGAGTAGAGACCCAGTACTTC | CASSRDRGVETQYF
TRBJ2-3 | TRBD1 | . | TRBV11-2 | TGTGCCAGCATCAGGGGGTCAGGTAGCACAGATACGCAGTATTTT | CASIRGSGSTDTQYF
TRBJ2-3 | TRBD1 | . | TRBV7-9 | TGTGCCAGCAGCTCTATGGGACAGGGAACAGATACGCAGTATTTT | CASSSMGQGTDTQYF